The entry below gives a single T cell receptor beta chain sequence along with its context. This entry belongs to a study of T cell responses to AZD1222 COVID-19 vaccine. Assay used: immunoSEQ multiplex PCR; TCRdb lists only in-frame clones, some missing. The table records 70,000 or so clones, around 89% of them present only once. The CDR3 spans 10 residues. Germline CDR1 reads MNHEY; CDR2 reads SVGAGI. V was cut by 6 bases and J by 8 bases, with 7 bases left in between. This chain links TRBV6-5 with TRBJ1-1; TRBD1 is a possible D gene (5 bases). The source was peripheral blood, collected on day 0 of AZD1222 vaccination. The sequence was collected from an adult in good health. CDR3 DNA: TGTGCCAGCAGGGGGCCGGAAGCTTTCTTT. It codes for CASRGPEAFF.